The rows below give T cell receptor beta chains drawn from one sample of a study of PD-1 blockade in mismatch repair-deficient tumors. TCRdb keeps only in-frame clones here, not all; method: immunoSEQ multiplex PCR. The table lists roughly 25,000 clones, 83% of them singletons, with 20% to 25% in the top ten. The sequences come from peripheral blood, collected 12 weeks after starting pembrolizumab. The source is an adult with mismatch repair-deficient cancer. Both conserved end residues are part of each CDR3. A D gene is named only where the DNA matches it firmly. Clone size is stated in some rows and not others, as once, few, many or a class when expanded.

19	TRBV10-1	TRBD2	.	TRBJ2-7	CASSSRTSGSLVRSYEQYF	TGCGCCAGCAGTTCCCGGACTAGCGGGAGTTTGGTACGCTCCTACGAGCAGTACTTC
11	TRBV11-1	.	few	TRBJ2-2	CASSLYGELFF	TGTGCCAGCAGCTTATACGGGGAGCTGTTTTTT
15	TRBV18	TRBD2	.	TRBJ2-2	CASRSTSGNTGELFF	TGTGCCAGCCGTTCGACTAGCGGAAACACCGGGGAGCTGTTTTTT
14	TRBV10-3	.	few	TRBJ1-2	CAISERDRQGGYTF	TGTGCCATCAGTGAACGCGACAGGCAAGGCGGCTACACCTTC
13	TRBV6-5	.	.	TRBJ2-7	CATHPPGMYEQYF	TGTGCCACCCACCCCCCTGGAATGTACGAGCAGTACTTC
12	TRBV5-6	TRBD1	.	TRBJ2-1	CASSLVQGVRFF	TGTGCCAGCAGCTTGGTACAGGGGGTTCGGTTCTTC
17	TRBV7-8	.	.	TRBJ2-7	CASSSSLDNGGSYEQYF	TGTGCCAGCAGCTCAAGTCTGGACAACGGCGGCTCCTACGAGCAGTACTTC
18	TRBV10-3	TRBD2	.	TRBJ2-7	CAISDISGHSQVTYEQYF	TGTGCCATCAGTGATATTAGCGGGCATTCTCAAGTTACCTACGAGCAGTACTTC
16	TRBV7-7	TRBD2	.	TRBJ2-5	CASSLFPTSGQETQYF	TGTGCTAGCAGCTTATTCCCGACTAGCGGGCAAGAGACCCAGTACTTC
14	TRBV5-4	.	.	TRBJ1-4	CASSLFPDEEKLFF	TGTGCCAGCAGCTTGTTTCCTGATGAAGAAAAACTGTTTTTT
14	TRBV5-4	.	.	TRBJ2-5	CASNAGGSQETQYF	TGTGCCAGCAACGCCGGGGGTTCTCAAGAGACCCAGTACTTC
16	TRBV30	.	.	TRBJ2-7	CAWGPPLGSYSYEQYF	TGTGCCTGGGGCCCTCCCTTAGGGTCGTACTCCTACGAGCAGTACTTC
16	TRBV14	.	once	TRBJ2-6	CASSQSLGSGANVLTF	TGTGCCAGCAGCCAAAGCTTGGGCTCTGGGGCCAACGTCCTGACTTTC
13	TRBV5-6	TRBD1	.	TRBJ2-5	CASSLGGGETQYF	TGTGCCAGCAGCTTAGGGGGCGGGGAGACCCAGTACTTC
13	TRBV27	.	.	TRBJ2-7	CASSSQGSYEQYF	TGTGCCAGCAGTTCGCAGGGTTCCTACGAGCAGTACTTC
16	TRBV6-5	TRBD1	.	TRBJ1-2	CASSFRTGPTVDGYTF	TGTGCCAGCAGTTTCCGGACAGGGCCCACTGTGGATGGCTACACCTTC
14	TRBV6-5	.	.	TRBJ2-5	CASRGLSPGETQYF	TGTGCCAGCAGAGGACTAAGCCCAGGAGAGACCCAGTACTTC
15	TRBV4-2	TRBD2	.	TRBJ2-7	CASSLGTSGRYEQYF	TGTGCCAGCAGCCTCGGGACTAGCGGGAGGTACGAGCAGTACTTC
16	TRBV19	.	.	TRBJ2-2	CASTSILGGYTGELFF	TGTGCCAGTACCTCCATTCTGGGGGGTTACACCGGGGAGCTGTTTTTT
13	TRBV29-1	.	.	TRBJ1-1	CSVDGGEITEAFF	TGCAGCGTTGATGGAGGGGAAATAACTGAAGCTTTCTTT
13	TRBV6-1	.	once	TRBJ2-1	CASTGVSYNEQFF	TGTGCCAGCACCGGAGTGTCCTACAATGAGCAGTTCTTC
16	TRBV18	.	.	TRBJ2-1	CASSPLGGTSYNEQFF	TGTGCCAGCTCACCACTGGGGGGAACCTCCTACAATGAGCAGTTCTTC
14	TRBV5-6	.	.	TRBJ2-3	CASSFKTGADTQYF	TGTGCCAGCAGCTTCAAGACTGGGGCAGATACGCAGTATTTT
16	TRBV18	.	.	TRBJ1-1	CASSPPGGPPNTEAFF	TGTGCCAGCTCACCACCTGGAGGGCCGCCGAACACTGAAGCTTTCTTT
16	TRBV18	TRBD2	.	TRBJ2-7	CASSRAASGSLGEQYF	TGTGCCAGCTCTCGGGCGGCTAGCGGGAGTTTAGGCGAGCAGTACTTC
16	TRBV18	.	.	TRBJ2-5	CASSPPKRKVQETQYF	TGTGCCAGCTCACCACCCAAGAGGAAGGTGCAAGAGACCCAGTACTTC
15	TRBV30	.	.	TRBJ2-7	CAWSAEEGLPYEQYF	TGTGCCTGGAGCGCAGAAGAGGGGCTCCCCTACGAGCAGTACTTC
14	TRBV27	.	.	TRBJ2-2	CASMVRGWTGELFF	TGTGCCAGCATGGTTAGGGGTTGGACCGGGGAGCTGTTTTTT
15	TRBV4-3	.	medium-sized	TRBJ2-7	CASSRGSGDPYEQYF	TGCGCCAGCAGCCGTGGGTCGGGGGACCCCTACGAGCAGTACTTC
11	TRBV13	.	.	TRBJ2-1	CASSPGDEQFF	TGTGCCAGCAGCCCAGGGGATGAGCAGTTCTTC
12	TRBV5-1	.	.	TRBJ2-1	CASSVDNNEQFF	TGCGCCAGCAGCGTAGACAACAATGAGCAGTTCTTC
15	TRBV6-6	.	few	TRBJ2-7	CASSPHIGWESEQYF	TGTGCCAGCAGCCCCCACATAGGGTGGGAGTCCGAGCAGTACTTC
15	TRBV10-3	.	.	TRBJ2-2	CAISEGTTNTGELFF	TGTGCCATCAGTGAGGGAACCACGAACACCGGGGAGCTGTTTTTT
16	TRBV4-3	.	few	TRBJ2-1	CASSQEPGSSYNEQFF	TGCGCCAGCAGCCAAGAGCCGGGGAGCTCCTACAATGAGCAGTTCTTC
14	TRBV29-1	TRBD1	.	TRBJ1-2	CSVDVAGTGNGYTF	TGCAGCGTTGACGTAGCCGGGACAGGGAATGGCTACACCTTC
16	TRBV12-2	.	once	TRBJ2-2	CASRLGGHLNTGELFF	TGTGCAAGTCGCTTAGGGGGACACCTGAACACCGGGGAGCTGTTTTTT
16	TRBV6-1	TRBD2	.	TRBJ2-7	CASSDDSGTPSYEQYF	TGTGCCAGCAGTGATGATAGCGGGACTCCCTCCTACGAGCAGTACTTC
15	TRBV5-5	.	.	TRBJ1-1	CASLRQGNMNTEAFF	TGTGCCTCCCTCCGCCAGGGCAACATGAACACTGAAGCTTTCTTT
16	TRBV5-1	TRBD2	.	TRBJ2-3	CASSLGASGDTDTQYF	TGCGCCAGCAGCTTGGGGGCTAGCGGAGACACAGATACGCAGTATTTT
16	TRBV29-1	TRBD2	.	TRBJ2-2	CSARDWASGNTGELFF	TGCAGCGCCCGGGACTGGGCTAGCGGTAACACCGGGGAGCTGTTTTTT
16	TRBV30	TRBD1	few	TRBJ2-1	CAWSTLDRGTDNEQFF	TGTGCCTGGAGCACACTAGACAGGGGCACCGACAATGAGCAGTTCTTC
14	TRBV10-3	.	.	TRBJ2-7	CAISESPDSGEQYF	TGTGCCATCAGTGAGTCGCCCGACAGTGGCGAGCAGTACTTC
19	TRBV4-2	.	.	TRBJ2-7	CASSQEHPATGRLSYEQYF	TGTGCCAGCAGCCAAGAACATCCGGCGACAGGGAGGCTCTCCTACGAGCAGTACTTC
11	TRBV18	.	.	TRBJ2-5	CASSPEETQYF	TGTGCCAGCTCACCGGAGGAGACCCAGTACTTC
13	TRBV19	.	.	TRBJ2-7	CASSRSRPYEQYF	TGTGCCAGTAGTAGGAGTCGGCCCTACGAGCAGTACTTC
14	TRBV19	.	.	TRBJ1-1	CASSIMGLNTEAFF	TGTGCCAGTAGTATAATGGGACTCAACACTGAAGCTTTCTTT
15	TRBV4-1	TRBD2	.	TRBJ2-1	CASSQGLAGGNEQFF	TGCGCCAGCAGCCAAGGACTAGCGGGAGGAAATGAGCAGTTCTTC
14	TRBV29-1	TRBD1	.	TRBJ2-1	CSVVQGAQVNEQFF	TGCAGCGTTGTTCAGGGGGCGCAAGTCAATGAGCAGTTCTTC
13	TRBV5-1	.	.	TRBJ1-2	CASSQQPVFGYTF	TGCGCCAGCAGTCAACAGCCGGTCTTTGGCTACACCTTC
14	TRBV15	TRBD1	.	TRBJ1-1	CATSRVTGDTEAFF	TGTGCCACCAGCAGAGTGACAGGGGACACTGAAGCTTTCTTT